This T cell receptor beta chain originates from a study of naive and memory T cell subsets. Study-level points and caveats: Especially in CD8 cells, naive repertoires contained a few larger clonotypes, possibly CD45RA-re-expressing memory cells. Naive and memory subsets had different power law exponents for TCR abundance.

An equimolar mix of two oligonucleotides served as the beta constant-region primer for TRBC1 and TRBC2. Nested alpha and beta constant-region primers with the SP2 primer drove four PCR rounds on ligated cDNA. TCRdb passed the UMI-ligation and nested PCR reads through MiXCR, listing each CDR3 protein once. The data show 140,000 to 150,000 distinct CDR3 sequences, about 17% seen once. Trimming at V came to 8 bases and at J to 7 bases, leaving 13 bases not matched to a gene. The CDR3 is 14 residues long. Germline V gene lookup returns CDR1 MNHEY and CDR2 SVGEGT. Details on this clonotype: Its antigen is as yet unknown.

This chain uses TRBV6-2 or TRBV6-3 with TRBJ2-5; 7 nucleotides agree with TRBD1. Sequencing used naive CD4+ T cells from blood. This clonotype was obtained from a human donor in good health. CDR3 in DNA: TGTGCCAGCGGTCCTGACAGGGCGAGGTGGACCCAGTACTTC. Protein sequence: CASGPDRARWTQYF.